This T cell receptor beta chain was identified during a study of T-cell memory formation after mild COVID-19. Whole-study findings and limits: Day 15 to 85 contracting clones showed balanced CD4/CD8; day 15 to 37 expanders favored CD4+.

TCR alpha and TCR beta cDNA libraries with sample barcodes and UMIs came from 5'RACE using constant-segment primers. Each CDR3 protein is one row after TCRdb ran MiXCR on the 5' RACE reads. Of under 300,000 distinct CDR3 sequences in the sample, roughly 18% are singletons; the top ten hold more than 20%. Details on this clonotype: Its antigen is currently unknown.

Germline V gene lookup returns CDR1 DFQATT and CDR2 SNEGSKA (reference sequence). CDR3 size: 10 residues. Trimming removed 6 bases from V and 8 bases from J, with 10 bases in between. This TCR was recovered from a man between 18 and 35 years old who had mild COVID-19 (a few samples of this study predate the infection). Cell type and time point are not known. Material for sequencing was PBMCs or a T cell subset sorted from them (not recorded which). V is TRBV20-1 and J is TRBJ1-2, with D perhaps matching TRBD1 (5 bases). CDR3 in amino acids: CSAQGEGYTF. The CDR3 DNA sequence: TGCAGTGCCCAAGGGGAGGGCTACACCTTC.